This is a list of T cell receptor beta chains from one sample in a study of OX40 agonist ivuxolimab in advanced cancers. Generated by immunoSEQ multiplex PCR, the TCRdb table keeps only in-frame clones and is missing some. The table has 74,000 or so clones, 89% seen once. This sample comprised CD4+ or CD8+ T cells sorted from blood, obtained in a trial of the OX40 agonist ivuxolimab. The receptor source for this set is an adult with an advanced solid tumor such as melanoma, head and neck, liver or kidney cancer. Each CDR3 is given with its conserved first and last residue. Fields, in order: D gene, V gene, J gene, clone size, CDR3 protein, CDR3 DNA. D genes are given only for firm matches. Some rows have no size entry. The others give once, few or many, or a class for an expanded clone.

>TRBD1|TRBV6-1|TRBJ1-2|.
CASSDRDRALIYGYTF
TGTGCCAGCAGTGATAGGGACAGGGCGCTTATCTATGGCTACACCTTC
>.|TRBV14|TRBJ1-1|.
CASSPRQLNTEAFF
TGTGCCAGCAGCCCCAGACAACTGAACACTGAAGCTTTCTTT
>.|TRBV5-1|TRBJ2-7|.
CASSYFSGSYEQYF
TGCGCCAGCAGCTACTTCTCAGGGTCCTACGAGCAGTACTTC
>.|TRBV5-1|TRBJ1-3|.
CASSPSRSGNTIYF
TGCGCCAGCAGCCCAAGCCGCTCTGGAAACACCATATATTTT
>TRBD1|TRBV6-6|TRBJ1-2|.
CASSYPRDSLNYGYTF
TGTGCCAGCAGTTACCCCCGGGACAGTCTTAACTATGGCTACACCTTC
>TRBD2|TRBV29-1|TRBJ2-1|.
CSVETSGALRDEQFF
TGCAGCGTTGAGACTAGCGGGGCCCTTAGGGATGAGCAGTTCTTC
>.|TRBV6-5|TRBJ1-3|.
CASRRDSGNTIYF
TGTGCCAGCAGGCGCGACAGCGGCAACACCATATATTTT
>.|TRBV5-6|TRBJ1-4|.
CASSLDGINEKLFF
TGTGCCAGCAGCTTGGACGGCATTAATGAAAAACTGTTTTTT
>.|TRBV19|TRBJ1-1|.
CASRGTINIRVSTEAFF
TGTGCCAGTAGGGGGACTATAAACATCAGGGTGAGCACTGAAGCTTTCTTT
>.|TRBV7-9|TRBJ1-6|once
CASSLARGGSPLHF
TGTGCCAGCAGCTTAGCGAGAGGGGGATCACCCCTCCACTTT
>.|TRBV7-2|TRBJ1-1|.
CASSLGAGMNTEAFF
TGTGCCAGCAGCTTAGGAGCGGGAATGAACACTGAAGCTTTCTTT
>TRBD1|TRBV6-5|TRBJ2-2|.
CACTKWDRTTGELFF
TGTGCCTGCACCAAGTGGGACAGAACCACCGGGGAGCTGTTTTTT
>.|TRBV6-1|TRBJ1-6|.
CASSATGRGSSYNSPLHF
TGTGCCAGCAGTGCTACAGGGCGCGGAAGCTCCTATAATTCACCCCTCCACTTT
>.|TRBV10-1|TRBJ2-4|.
CASSESRGVQYF
TGCGCCAGCAGTGAGTCACGCGGCGTTCAGTACTTC
>.|TRBV6-5|TRBJ1-4|.
CASSSDLLNEKLFF
TGTGCCAGCAGTTCGGACCTTCTTAATGAAAAACTGTTTTTT
>TRBD1|TRBV18|TRBJ2-7|.
CASSPTVGTGSHEQYF
TGTGCCAGCTCACCGACGGTAGGGACAGGGTCCCACGAGCAGTACTTC
>.|TRBV6-5|TRBJ1-4|once
CASSYSGATNEKLFF
TGTGCCAGCAGTTACTCCGGGGCAACTAATGAAAAACTGTTTTTT
>.|TRBV2|TRBJ2-1|.
CASSARGVSYNEQFF
TGTGCCAGCAGTGCTCGAGGGGTATCCTACAATGAGCAGTTCTTC
>.|TRBV11-3|TRBJ1-6|few
CASSLEVDSPLHF
TGTGCCAGCAGCTTAGAGGTTGACTCACCCCTCCACTTT
>.|TRBV5-1|TRBJ2-5|.
CASSWGTPLQETQYF
TGCGCCAGCAGCTGGGGGACACCCCTCCAAGAGACCCAGTACTTC
>.|TRBV10-1|TRBJ1-5|.
CASSGGAQGQGALPQHF
TGCGCCAGCAGTGGCGGGGCCCAGGGGCAGGGCGCCTTGCCCCAGCATTTT
>.|TRBV6-1|TRBJ1-4|once
CASSEAQNRRWEKLFF
TGTGCCAGCAGTGAAGCGCAAAACAGGAGATGGGAAAAACTGTTTTTT
>.|TRBV6-5|TRBJ2-4|.
CASIPDSRLQYF
TGTGCCAGCATCCCCGACTCCCGACTTCAGTACTTC
>TRBD1|TRBV6-6|TRBJ1-1|once
CASIVGQGITEAFF
TGTGCCAGCATAGTAGGACAGGGGATTACTGAAGCTTTCTTT
>TRBD2|TRBV18|TRBJ2-4|.
CASSPIAGGNIQYF
TGTGCCAGCTCTCCGATAGCGGGAGGGAACATTCAGTACTTC
>.|TRBV20-1|TRBJ2-7|.
CSASDWSEQYF
TGCAGTGCTAGTGACTGGTCCGAGCAGTACTTC
>TRBD1|TRBV12-5|TRBJ2-3|.
CASGPGQGTDTQYF
TGTGCTAGTGGTCCGGGACAGGGCACAGATACGCAGTATTTT
>TRBD1|TRBV28|TRBJ1-3|.
CASRLAGTGGGNTIYF
TGTGCCAGCAGGCTTGCCGGGACAGGAGGCGGAAACACCATATATTTT
>.|TRBV2|TRBJ2-7|.
CASSEPGLSYEQYF
TGTGCCAGCAGTGAACCAGGACTCTCCTACGAGCAGTACTTC
>.|TRBV4-2|TRBJ2-1|once
CASSSGSNYNEQFF
TGTGCCAGCAGCTCCGGGTCCAACTACAATGAGCAGTTCTTC
>TRBD2|TRBV4-1|TRBJ2-1|.
CASSQDRVAGYNEQFF
TGCGCCAGCAGCCAAGATCGGGTAGCGGGGTACAATGAGCAGTTCTTC
>TRBD1|TRBV7-9|TRBJ1-2|.
CASSPLTGTFNYGYTF
TGTGCCAGCAGCCCACTGACAGGGACTTTTAACTATGGCTACACCTTC
>.|TRBV6-5|TRBJ2-1|.
CASSYSMSTSYNEQFF
TGTGCCAGCAGTTACTCGATGAGTACCTCCTACAATGAGCAGTTCTTC
>TRBD1|TRBV28|TRBJ1-2|.
CASSLSGRGYGYTF
TGTGCCAGCAGTTTAAGTGGCAGGGGGTATGGCTACACCTTC
>.|TRBV6-5|TRBJ2-1|.
CASSYSAGSDNEQFF
TGTGCCAGCAGTTACTCTGCGGGAAGCGACAATGAGCAGTTCTTC